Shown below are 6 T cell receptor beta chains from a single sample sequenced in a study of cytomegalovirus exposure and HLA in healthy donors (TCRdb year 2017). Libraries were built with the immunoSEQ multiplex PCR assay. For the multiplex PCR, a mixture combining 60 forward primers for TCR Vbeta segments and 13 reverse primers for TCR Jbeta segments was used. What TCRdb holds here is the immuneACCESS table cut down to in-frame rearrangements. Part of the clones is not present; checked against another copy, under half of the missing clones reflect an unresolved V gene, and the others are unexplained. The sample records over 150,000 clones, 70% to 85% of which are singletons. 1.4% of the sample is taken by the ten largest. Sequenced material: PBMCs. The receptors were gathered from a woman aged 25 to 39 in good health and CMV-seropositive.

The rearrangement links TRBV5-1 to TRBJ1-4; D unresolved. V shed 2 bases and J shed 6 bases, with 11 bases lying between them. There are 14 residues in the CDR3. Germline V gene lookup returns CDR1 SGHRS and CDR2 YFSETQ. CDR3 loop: CASSLEMADEKLFF. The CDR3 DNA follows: TGCGCCAGCAGCTTAGAAATGGCTGATGAAAAACTGTTTTTT.

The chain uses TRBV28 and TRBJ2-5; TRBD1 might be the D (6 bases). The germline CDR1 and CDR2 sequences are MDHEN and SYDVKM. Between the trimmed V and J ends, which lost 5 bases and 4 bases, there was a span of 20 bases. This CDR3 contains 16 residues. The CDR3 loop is CASSLRQAGTVETQYF. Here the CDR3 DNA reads TGTGCCAGCAGTCTTCGACAGGCTGGAACGGTAGAGACCCAGTACTTC.

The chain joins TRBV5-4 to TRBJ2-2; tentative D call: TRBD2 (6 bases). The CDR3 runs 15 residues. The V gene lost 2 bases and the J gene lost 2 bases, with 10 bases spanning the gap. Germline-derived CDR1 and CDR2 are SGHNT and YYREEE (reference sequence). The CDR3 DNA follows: TGTGCCAGCAGCTTCGGTAGCGGTAACACCGGGGAGCTGTTTTTT. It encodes CASSFGSGNTGELFF.

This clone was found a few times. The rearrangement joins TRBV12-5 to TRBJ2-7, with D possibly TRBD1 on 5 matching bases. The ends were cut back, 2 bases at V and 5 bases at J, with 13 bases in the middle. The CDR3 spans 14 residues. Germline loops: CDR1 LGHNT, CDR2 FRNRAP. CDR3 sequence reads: CASGLRARADEQYF. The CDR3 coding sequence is TGTGCTAGTGGTTTGAGGGCCAGGGCTGACGAGCAGTACTTC.

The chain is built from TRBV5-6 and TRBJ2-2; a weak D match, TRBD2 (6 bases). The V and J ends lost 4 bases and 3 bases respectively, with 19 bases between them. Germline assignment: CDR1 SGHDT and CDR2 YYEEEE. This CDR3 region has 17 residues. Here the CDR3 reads CASSRPSALGDTGELFF. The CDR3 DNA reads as TGTGCCAGCAGCCGCCCTAGCGCGCTGGGGGACACCGGGGAGCTGTTTTTT.

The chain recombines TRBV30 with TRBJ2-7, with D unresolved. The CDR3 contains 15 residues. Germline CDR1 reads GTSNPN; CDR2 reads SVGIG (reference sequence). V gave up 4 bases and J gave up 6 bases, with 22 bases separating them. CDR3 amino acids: CAWNKQGLEAAEQYF. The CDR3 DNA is TGTGCCTGGAACAAACAAGGTCTAGAGGCGGCCGAGCAGTACTTC.